Sequencing of this TCR beta chain was carried out in a study of cytomegalovirus exposure and HLA in healthy donors. The assay was immunoSEQ multiplex PCR, and TCRdb's table has in-frame clones only and misses some. Of approximately 150,000 clones listed, approximately 86% are singletons. The CDR3 runs 13 residues. CDR1 is MNHEY and CDR2 is SVGAGI in the germline V gene. V was trimmed by 7 bases and J by 0 bases, leaving 9 bases between them. V and J are TRBV6-5 and TRBJ2-5; possibly TRBD2 for D (6 bases). This receptor was obtained from a man aged 30 to 45 in good health and CMV-seropositive. Sequenced: PBMCs. The CDR3 protein is CASIGDYQETQYF. The CDR3, as DNA: TGTGCCAGCATAGGGGACTACCAAGAGACCCAGTACTTC.